The 7 T cell receptor beta chains in this list originate from one sample, sequenced in a study of cytomegalovirus exposure and HLA in healthy donors. Libraries were prepared by immunoSEQ multiplex PCR; TCRdb keeps only in-frame clonotypes and omits some of them. This sample has 100,000 to 120,000 clones; more than 85% occur once, and the top ten carry around 4.1%. Sequencing was carried out using PBMCs. The receptors were sampled from a woman in her late teens or twenties in good health and CMV-seropositive.

The rearrangement links TRBV28 to TRBJ2-7; possibly TRBD2 for D (6 bases). CDR1 and CDR2 from the germline V gene are MDHEN and SYDVKM. CDR3 length: 13 amino acids. V was trimmed by 10 bases and J by 2 bases, leaving 15 bases between them. CDR3 sequence reads: CATLGTGAYEQYF. The CDR3 bases are TGTGCCACCCTCGGGACGGGAGCCTACGAGCAGTACTTC.

CDR3 nucleotides: TGTGCCAGCAGCCTCCTAAGTCCGGAGGGAAAAATGCAGTATTTT. Translating gives CASSLLSPEGKMQYF. This chain joins TRBV6-5 and TRBJ2-3; D may be TRBD2 (6 bases). In germline, CDR1 is MNHEY, CDR2 SVGAGI. Trimming shortened V by 6 bases and J by 11 bases, and 24 bases separated the two germline ends. The CDR3 extends over 15 amino acids.

The genes are TRBV11-2 and TRBJ1-2; 7 nucleotides match TRBD1. V lost 4 bases, J lost 6 bases, and 11 bases stayed unmatched. This CDR3 region has 15 residues. The germline V gene has CDR1 SGHAT and CDR2 FQNNGV. DNA of the CDR3: TGTGCCAGCAGCTCCCCCCGACAGGGTTCGCATGGCTACACCTTC. Protein product: CASSSPRQGSHGYTF.

The chain uses TRBV7-8 and TRBJ2-7; D is uncertain. V gave up 7 bases and J gave up 3 bases, with 10 bases separating them. In germline, CDR1 is SGHVS, CDR2 FQNEAQ. This CDR3 is 12 amino acids long. CDR3 region: CASTPVLYEQYF. The CDR3 bases are TGTGCCAGCACCCCGGTCCTCTACGAGCAGTACTTC.

V usage is TRBV7-3 and J usage is TRBJ1-2; TRBD1 is a possible D gene (6 bases). Germline V lookup: CDR1 SGHTA, CDR2 FQGTGA. This CDR3 is built from 14 residues. V lost 3 bases and J lost 7, with 15 bases in between. The CDR3 here is CASSFQQGTSGYTF. The CDR3 DNA reads as TGTGCCAGCAGCTTCCAACAGGGTACTTCTGGCTACACCTTC.

J is TRBJ1-4 and V is TRBV12-5; a weak D match, TRBD1 (5 bases). V was cut by 1 base and J by 5 bases, with 11 bases left in between. Germline lookup yields CDR1 LGHNT and CDR2 FRNRAP. This CDR3 is 15 amino acids long. CDR3 sequence: CASGLGDSYNEKLFF. Written as DNA, the CDR3 is TGTGCTAGTGGTTTGGGGGACTCTTACAATGAAAAACTGTTTTTT.

The genes are TRBV6-5 and TRBJ1-1; no clear D gene. CDR1 is MNHEY, CDR2 SVGAGI, per germline. CDR3 length: 12 amino acids. Trimming removed 4 bases from V and 2 bases from J, with 5 bases in between. CDR3 sequence (DNA): TGTGCCAGCAGTTCGACAAACACTGAAGCTTTCTTT. This codes for CASSSTNTEAFF.